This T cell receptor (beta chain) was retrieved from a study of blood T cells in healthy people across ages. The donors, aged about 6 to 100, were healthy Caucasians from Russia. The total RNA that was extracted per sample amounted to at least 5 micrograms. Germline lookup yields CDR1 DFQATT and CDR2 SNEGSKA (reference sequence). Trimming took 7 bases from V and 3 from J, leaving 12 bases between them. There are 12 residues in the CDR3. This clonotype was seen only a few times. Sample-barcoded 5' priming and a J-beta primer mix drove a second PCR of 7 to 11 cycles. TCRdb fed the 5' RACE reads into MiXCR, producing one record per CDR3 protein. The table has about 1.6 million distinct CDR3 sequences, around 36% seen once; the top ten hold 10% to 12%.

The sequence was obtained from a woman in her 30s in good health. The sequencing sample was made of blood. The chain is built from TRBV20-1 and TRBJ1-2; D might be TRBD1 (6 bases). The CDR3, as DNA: TGCAGTGGAATCGCAGGGGACTATGGCTACACCTTC. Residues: CSGIAGDYGYTF.